The source of this TCR beta chain is a study of PD-L1 blockade in urothelial cancer (dated by TCRdb to 2015 to 2018). In the study overall: Therapy was started in the mid-2010s for all patients, and atezolizumab 1,200 mg was administered intravenously every 3 weeks. About 90% of the roughly 29 patients were males with bladder-origin urothelial cancer, and about 60% of the roughly 30 reported a prior smoking history. Patients had an ECOG performance status of 0 or 1 and had received between 0 and 3 prior chemotherapy regimens. Blood samples were analyzed 3 weeks after the start of treatment (second dose) and 6 weeks after the start of treatment. A median of roughly 140,000 T cells and approximately 86,000 unique TCRs was obtained from blood samples, and a median clonality of approximately 0.08 was observed. The study, an exploratory multi-omic analysis, examined somatic, immune and clinical correlates of response to PD-L1 blockade with atezolizumab in urothelial cancer. TCR sequencing covered pretreatment tumor samples and matched, serially collected peripheral blood taken before and after atezolizumab treatment. Progression-free survival longer than 6 months counted as durable clinical benefit, and TCR features were additionally tested against both progression-free and overall survival. Whole exome sequencing and RNA sequencing of pretreatment tumors were performed alongside TCR sequencing in the same patients. Nine patients reached durable clinical benefit, while about 19 patients did not. Pretreatment blood TCR-seq was available for around 29 patients, at least one posttreatment blood collection was obtained for around 25 patients, and tumor TCR-seq was available for around 25 patients.

Synthetic TCR analog templates were spiked into each PCR so that absolute template abundance could be estimated from read counts. The immunoSEQ assay was used to amplify TCRbeta CDR3 regions from genomic DNA with bias-controlled V and J gene primers. Sequencing of rearranged TCRbeta segments was performed at approximately 20X coverage. Per the authors' processing: Clustering was used to correct sequencing errors, and CDR3s were annotated against IMGT so that V, D and J genes could be assigned. Out-of-frame and stop-codon sequences were excluded, and only productive TCRbeta rearrangements were used in downstream analyses. Clonality was computed as one minus Shannon entropy normalized by the log of the number of unique productive sequences. Fisher's exact test with Benjamini-Hochberg correction, at a threshold of adjusted p below 0.01, was used to find clones that differed between time points or between blood and tumor. The clones in this table, taken by TCRdb from immuneACCESS, are in-frame only. Not every clone is retained; where verified, under half of the shortfall comes from an unresolved V gene, and the cause of the rest is unknown. Clone size and V and J calls were adopted from that table, with D and trimming inferred from the DNA. This sample has 70,000 to 90,000 clones in its table, and over 80% of those were observed once. The ten largest make up roughly 9.5% of the sample.

Worth noting for this clone: The antigen this receptor binds is unknown. No per-base quality is available; no much larger clone lies one base away.

General findings and caveats noted by the study authors: Among patients with durable benefit, tumor-associated TCR clones showed greater expansion in peripheral blood 3 weeks after treatment started (n of about 20, p = 0.022). Because the sample size was small (n of about 29) and many exploratory analyses were performed, the results are intended to be hypothesis-generating. Improved progression-free and overall survival was associated with having pretreatment peripheral blood TCR clonality below the median.

The cohort comprised around 30 patients with locally advanced or metastatic urothelial carcinoma treated at Memorial Sloan Kettering on a trial protocol. Peripheral blood mononuclear cells were collected pretreatment and during treatment, with between 1 and 8 total time points obtained per patient. The Qiagen DNeasy Blood extraction kit was used to purify genomic DNA from total PBMCs and tumor samples. PBMCs were collected pretreatment and during treatment and were isolated and stored as previously described. The CDR3 contains 14 residues, cysteine and phenylalanine counted. Of all the DNA, just the CDR3 is kept, 42 bases in frame from base 1. Germline trimming amounts to 0 bases on V and 5 bases on J, with 4 as the count of junction bases outside the gene matches. According to the germline V gene (reference sequence), CDR1 reads SGHNT and CDR2 reads YYREEE.

In this chain, TRBV5-4 is recombined with TRBJ2-5, and TRBD2 aligns with 7 junction nucleotides. Sequences were derived from PBMCs, sampled around atezolizumab (anti-PD-L1) treatment. The sequence derives from a man aged 65-85 years with urothelial cancer. The nucleotides are TGTGCCAGCAGCTTGGCCCGGGGAGGGGAGACCCAGTACTTC. Its protein product is CASSLARGGETQYF. The full variable domain, with segments outside the CDR3 supplied by the reference TRBV5-4 and TRBJ2-5 proteins, appears as ETGVTQSPTHLIKTRGQQVTLRCSSQSGHNTVSWYQQALGQGPQFIFQYYREEENGRGNFPPRFSGLQFPNYSSELNVNALELDDSALYLCASSLARGGETQYFGPGTRLLVL.